The T cell receptor (beta chain) described here comes from a study of blood T cell repertoires in COVID-19 (dated by TCRdb to about 2020). In the study overall: Samples covering the acute and convalescent phases of COVID-19 were provided by collaborators in the United States, Italy and Spain. The repertoires were released in a freely available public database meant as a resource for research on the immune response to SARS-CoV-2. Deeply sampled blood TCRbeta repertoires from subjects exposed to, actively infected with, or recovered from COVID-19 were included in the dataset. Where HLA class I and class II types were available, the types were taken from metadata supplied by the sample provider, not from assay-based typing. Nearly every sample came with metadata listing a de-identified subject ID, COVID-19 status, age in years and sex. The prospective study material was composed of cDNA or gDNA derived from T cells, B-cell-depleted T cells, or PBMCs. The samples were drawn from two sources: the first 160 participants of the ongoing ImmuneRACE study, and 1,254 subjects contributed by 6 global collaborators.

The germline V gene (reference sequence) provides CDR1 LNHDA and CDR2 SQIVND. The CDR3 contains 16 residues, cysteine and phenylalanine counted. CDR3 DNA is the only sequence kept; it has 48 bases, read in frame from the first base. At the junction V is shortened by 9 bases and J by 0 bases; bases outside the gene matches: 11. The collaborating institutions used their own protocols to collect whole blood in K2EDTA tubes. Collaborator samples were shipped for TCRbeta analysis as frozen whole blood, isolated PBMCs, or DNA extracted from either sample type. The immunoSEQ Assay, a bias-controlled multiplex PCR, was used to amplify TCRbeta CDR3 regions from genomic DNA. Concerning the study's data processing: Nucleated cell counts per sample were estimated from amplification of reference gene primers within the assay. To quantify the absolute abundance of each unique TCRbeta CDR3 rearrangement, sequence reads were collapsed and filtered. Productive Simpson clonality was computed per sample as the square root of Simpson's diversity index over productive rearrangements. What TCRdb holds here is the immuneACCESS table cut down to in-frame rearrangements. Part of the clones is not present; checked against another copy, under half of the missing clones reflect an unresolved V gene, and the others are unexplained. The V and J calls and clone size were taken over from that table, and D and trimming were inferred from the DNA. For this sample there are 40,000 to 50,000 clones; 90% appear just once. Just over 5% of the sample comes from the top ten.

Summary of the overall study and its limitations: The amount of clinical and demographic metadata varied by source and participant and was provided uncurated.

Note on this clone: The clone's antigen remains unknown. Within one base of it there is no much larger clone, and no base qualities were kept.

Sequencing was performed on peripheral blood. The receptor's source is a man in his 70s with acute or convalescent COVID-19. This chain is built from TRBV19 and TRBJ2-1, with 7 bases aligning to TRBD2. The bases are TGTGCCAGCTCGTCGGGACTACCGAGCTCCTACAATGAGCAGTTCTTC. This sequence encodes CASSSGLPSSYNEQFF. Here the CDR3 is joined to the reference TRBV19 and TRBJ2-1 genes, and the full variable domain is: DGGITQSPKYLFRKEGQNVTLSCEQNLNHDAMYWYRQDPGQGLRLIYYSQIVNDFQKGDIAEGYSVSREKKESFPLTVTSAQKNPTAFYLCASSSGLPSSYNEQFFGPGTRLTVL.